Each of the 25 T cell receptor beta chains below was sequenced from the same sample in a study of response to subunit inactivated influenza vaccine. TCRdb redid the calling of the RT-PCR reads with MiXCR, one entry per CDR3 protein. The sample records hundreds of thousands of distinct CDR3 sequences, around 15% being singletons. The sequences come from PBMCs from blood, collected around 14 days before vaccination. The receptors come from a man aged 45 to 65 who received an inactivated influenza vaccine.

The rearrangement links TRBV7-9 to TRBJ1-1; maybe TRBD1 (5 bases). V was clipped by 7 bases and J by 1 base, with 13 bases between them. This CDR3 comprises 14 residues. Germline V gene lookup returns CDR1 SEHNR and CDR2 FQNEAQ (reference sequence). CDR3 bases: TGTGCCAGCAATCTAGGGGCCACGAACACTGAAGCTTTCTTT. Its protein is CASNLGATNTEAFF.

The CDR3 loop reads CASSLARWTGEKLFF. CDR3 nucleotides: TGTGCCAGCAGCTTAGCGCGGTGGACGGGGGAAAAACTGTTTTTT. This rearrangement joins TRBV7-9 to TRBJ1-4, with D uncertain. This CDR3 comprises 15 residues. Germline V gene lookup returns CDR1 SEHNR and CDR2 FQNEAQ (reference sequence). Trimming took off 0 bases at V and 8 bases at J, with 13 bases between the two ends.

The chain recombines TRBV7-9 with TRBJ1-3; D is ambiguous. Germline V CDR1 and CDR2: SEHNR, FQNEAQ (reference sequence). The V and J ends lost 6 bases and 0 bases respectively, with 12 bases between them. This CDR3 has 15 amino acids. CDR3 loop: CASSPGPSSGNTIYF. The DNA of the CDR3 is TGTGCCAGCAGTCCCGGGCCCAGCTCTGGAAACACCATATATTTT.

This clonotype was counted many times. The CDR3 sequence is CASRDSGTSLSEQYF. The CDR3 nucleotides read TGTGCCAGCAGGGACTCCGGGACGTCCCTGAGCGAGCAGTACTTC. This rearrangement joins TRBV12-3 or TRBV12-4 to TRBJ2-7, with D possibly called TRBD1 or TRBD2 (5 bases each). The V end lost 6 bases, the J end lost 6 bases, and 21 bases lay between the germline ends. This CDR3 has 15 residues.

The CDR3, as DNA: TGCAGTGCTATGGGCGGGCGTAGTGGGTACGAGCAGTACTTC. This translates into CSAMGGRSGYEQYF. The genes are TRBV20-1 and TRBJ2-7; tentatively, D is TRBD2 (5 bases). CDR3 length equals 14 residues. Germline CDR1 is DFQATT and CDR2 is SNEGSKA (reference sequence). Trimming removed 4 bases at V and 4 bases at J, with 17 bases between.

This clonotype has just a few counts. This rearrangement joins TRBV20-1 to TRBJ1-4; 8 bases fit TRBD1. CDR1 is DFQATT and CDR2 is SNEGSKA in the germline V gene (reference sequence). With V trimmed by 4 bases and J by 0 bases, 7 bases remained unmatched. CDR3 length equals 16 residues. The CDR3 sequence: CSAILDRVPTNEKLFF. The CDR3 DNA reads TGCAGTGCTATATTGGACAGGGTGCCAACTAATGAAAAACTGTTTTTT.

In its sample, this clonotype was seen many times. This chain uses TRBV20-1 with TRBJ2-7; weak D call: TRBD2 (6 bases). This CDR3 has 14 amino acids. The germline V and J ends were trimmed by 1 base and 2 bases, with 12 bases remaining between them. The germline V gene encodes CDR1 DFQATT and CDR2 SNEGSKA (reference sequence). The CDR3 loop reads CSARAFGGTYEQYF. In nucleotides, the CDR3 is TGCAGTGCTAGAGCATTTGGCGGGACCTACGAGCAGTACTTC.

The chain carries TRBV6-2 or TRBV6-3 and TRBJ2-1; the D gene is possibly TRBD2 (6 bases). Germline assignment: CDR1 MNHEY and CDR2 SVGEGT. V dropped 3 bases and J dropped 0 bases, with 24 bases sitting between them. The CDR3 runs to 20 residues. CDR3 in amino acids: CASSYSPPGVASDSYNEQFF. The CDR3, as DNA: TGTGCCAGCAGTTATTCACCCCCCGGGGTAGCTAGCGACTCCTACAATGAGCAGTTCTTC.

This chain connects TRBV9 to TRBJ2-5; TRBD2 aligns across 10 bases. The V gene end was trimmed by 0 bases and the J gene end by 3 bases; junction bases not matched to a gene: 5. Germline V gives CDR1 SGDLS, CDR2 YYNGEE. This CDR3 is 16 amino acids long. The CDR3: CASSVAASGSKETQYF. CDR3 DNA sequence: TGTGCCAGCAGCGTAGCGGCTAGCGGGAGTAAAGAGACCCAGTACTTC.

The chain employs TRBV4-3 and TRBJ2-1; TRBD2 aligns across 12 bases. The germline V gene has CDR1 LGHNA and CDR2 YSLEER. After removal of 4 bases from V and 7 bases from J, the junction contained 11 bases not matched to a gene. This CDR3 is 17 amino acids long. The CDR3 loop is CASSPSRLAGGVNEQFF. CDR3 nucleotides: TGCGCCAGCAGCCCTTCGAGGCTAGCGGGGGGGGTAAATGAGCAGTTCTTC.

The genes are TRBV4-3 and TRBJ2-2, with 12 bases fitting TRBD1. The germline V gene encodes CDR1 LGHNA and CDR2 YSLEER. The CDR3 consists of 16 residues. V shed 3 bases, J shed 5 bases, and the junction held 4 bases outside the gene matches. For the CDR3, the DNA is TGCGCCAGCAGCCAGCGGGACAGGGGGCGAACCGGGGAGCTGTTTTTT. Its protein is CASSQRDRGRTGELFF.

This clonotype has only one observation. V usage is TRBV5-5 and J usage is TRBJ2-2; D not resolved. The germline V gene has CDR1 SGHKS and CDR2 YYEKEE (reference sequence). The CDR3 contains 13 residues. V lost 3 bases, J lost 3 bases, and 6 bases lay in between. The chain's CDR3 is CASSYTDTGELFF. The CDR3 bases are TGTGCCAGCAGCTATACAGACACCGGGGAGCTGTTTTTT.

The CDR3 bases are TGTGCCATCCTTGAATACCAGGGGCTGGACGGCTACACCTTC. This encodes CAILEYQGLDGYTF. This chain joins TRBV10-3 and TRBJ1-2, with D tentatively TRBD1 (6 bases). The CDR3 has 14 residues. CDR1 and CDR2 (germline): ENHRY, SYGVKD. Trimming pared 8 bases from V and 8 bases from J, leaving 21 bases between.

The table lists this clonotype with a few counts. The V call is TRBV24-1, the J call TRBJ2-1, with 7 bases fitting TRBD2. There are 15 residues in the CDR3. CDR1 and CDR2 from the germline V gene are KGHDR and SFDVKD. The V segment lost 1 base and the J segment 5 bases; nucleotides outside the gene matches: 4. The CDR3 sequence: CATSDFGGGHNEQFF. CDR3 nucleotide sequence: TGTGCCACCAGTGATTTCGGGGGAGGGCACAATGAGCAGTTCTTC.

The genes are TRBV20-1 and TRBJ2-1; 9 bases match TRBD2. Trimming cost V 6 bases and J 5 bases; bases outside gene matches: 14. This CDR3 has 16 amino acids. CDR1 is DFQATT, CDR2 SNEGSKA, per germline (reference sequence). The CDR3 region is CSASSLSSGSHNEQFF. CDR3 sequence (DNA): TGCAGTGCCAGCTCCCTGAGTAGCGGGAGCCACAATGAGCAGTTCTTC.

This clonotype appeared many times. The chain joins TRBV6-2 or TRBV6-3 to TRBJ2-2, with D possibly TRBD1 on 6 matching bases. Germline-derived CDR1 and CDR2 are MNHEY and SVGEGT. V was pared by 2 bases and J by 5 bases, with 27 bases between. This CDR3 spans 20 amino acids. The CDR3 loop is CASSYPQTRTARARTGELFF. CDR3 DNA sequence: TGTGCCAGCAGTTACCCCCAAACACGGACAGCCAGGGCGCGGACCGGGGAGCTGTTTTTT.

This clonotype was detected ten times or more. The chain has TRBV2 and TRBJ2-5, with D hard to call. Deletions cut 4 bases from V and 4 bases from J, with 7 bases between. The length of the CDR3 is 12 residues. Per the germline V gene, CDR1 is SNHLY and CDR2 is FYNNEI. CDR3 residues: CASSVVIETQYF. CDR3 DNA sequence: TGTGCCAGCAGTGTGGTGATAGAGACCCAGTACTTC.

This clonotype was seen more than once but under ten times. This chain connects TRBV6-5 to TRBJ1-1, with a tentative D call TRBD1 (5 bases). Trimming stripped 2 bases from V and 4 bases from J, with 11 bases between. The CDR3 is 14 amino acids. Germline assignment: CDR1 MNHEY and CDR2 SVGAGI. The CDR3 spells CASSYDSRGTEAFF. DNA of the CDR3: TGTGCCAGCAGTTACGACAGTCGGGGCACTGAAGCTTTCTTT.

This clonotype has a handful of counts. The chain links TRBV9 to TRBJ1-1; TRBD1 is a possible D gene (5 bases). The germline V gene encodes CDR1 SGDLS and CDR2 YYNGEE. Deletions cut 0 bases from V and 4 bases from J, with 10 bases between. The CDR3 has 14 amino acids. The CDR3 here is CASSVGIGVTEAFF. CDR3 coding DNA: TGTGCCAGCAGCGTAGGCATAGGGGTCACTGAAGCTTTCTTT.

The rearrangement uses TRBV20-1 and TRBJ2-5; 7 bases are a match to TRBD1. Trimming removed 1 base from V and 5 bases from J; junction bases left unmatched: 7. CDR1 and CDR2 from the germline V gene are DFQATT and SNEGSKA (reference sequence). The length of the CDR3 is 14 residues. Here the CDR3 reads CSARGQGVRETQYF. The CDR3 DNA reads TGCAGTGCTAGAGGACAGGGTGTACGGGAGACCCAGTACTTC.

This clonotype was observed a handful of times. The chain combines TRBV11-2 with TRBJ2-3; 14 positions match TRBD2. Germline CDR1 reads SGHAT; CDR2 reads FQNNGV. The CDR3 spans 17 residues. V was clipped by 4 bases and J by 2 bases; unmatched bases: 5. CDR3 in DNA: TGTGCCAGCAGCTCCCGACTAGCGGGGGGGAACACAGATACGCAGTATTTT. Amino acid sequence: CASSSRLAGGNTDTQYF. Complete variable domain (other parts from reference TRBV11-2 and TRBJ2-3): EAGVAQSPRYKIIEKRQSVAFWCNPISGHATLYWYQQILGQGPKLLIQFQNNGVVDDSQLPKDRFSAERLKGVDSTLKIQPAKLEDSAVYLCASSSRLAGGNTDTQYFGPGTRLTVL.

This clonotype was detected many times. Its ends do not fully match the called genes, so a read error is possible. The gene calls are TRBV5-1 and TRBJ2-7; 12 bases line up with TRBD2. CDR1 is SGHRS, CDR2 YFSETQ, per germline. The length of the CDR3 is 14 residues. For the CDR3, the DNA is TGTGCCAGCAGCCGGACTAGCGGGACCTACGAGCAGTACTTC. Amino acid sequence: CASSRTSGTYEQYF.

The V gene is TRBV24-1, the J gene TRBJ2-5; D may correspond to TRBD1 or TRBD2 (5 bases each). Germline V lookup: CDR1 KGHDR, CDR2 SFDVKD. The CDR3 totals 13 residues. Deletions cut 12 bases from V and 5 bases from J, with 18 bases between. The chain's CDR3 is CARGRPNQETQYF. For the CDR3, the DNA is TGTGCCCGGGGACGTCCCAATCAGGAGACCCAGTACTTC.

The chain combines TRBV6-4 with TRBJ2-2; no reliable D call. Per the germline V gene, CDR1 is MRHNA and CDR2 is SNTAGT. With 7 bases removed from V and 6 bases from J, the gap between germline ends came to 15 bases. This CDR3 has 14 amino acids. CDR3 in amino acids: CASTLPTRPGELFF. For the CDR3, the DNA is TGTGCCAGCACCCTACCCACCCGGCCCGGGGAGCTGTTTTTT.

The chain employs TRBV12-3 or TRBV12-4 and TRBJ2-5; 10 bases line up with TRBD1. The CDR3 loop spans 15 amino acids. Germline trimming cut 3 bases from V and 5 bases from J; bases unmatched to any gene: 6. The CDR3 region is CASSFFGTGVETQYF. The CDR3 region has the DNA TGTGCCAGCAGTTTCTTCGGGACAGGGGTCGAGACCCAGTACTTC.